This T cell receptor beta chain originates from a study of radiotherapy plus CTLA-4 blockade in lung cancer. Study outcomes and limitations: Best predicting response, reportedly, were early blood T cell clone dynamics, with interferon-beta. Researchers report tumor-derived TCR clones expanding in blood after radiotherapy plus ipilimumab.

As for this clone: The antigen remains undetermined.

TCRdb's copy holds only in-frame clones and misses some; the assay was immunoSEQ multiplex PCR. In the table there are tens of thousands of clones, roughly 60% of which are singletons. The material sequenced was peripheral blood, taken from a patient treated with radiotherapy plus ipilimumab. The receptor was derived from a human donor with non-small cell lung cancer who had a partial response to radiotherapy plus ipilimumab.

The CDR3 region has the DNA TGTGCCAGCAGTGAAGCAAGGGCAGGGTATCAGCCCCAGCATTTT. Encoded protein: CASSEARAGYQPQHF. The chain couples TRBV6-1 to TRBJ1-5; possible D gene TRBD1, 5 bases. Germline V CDR1 and CDR2: MNHNS, SASEGT. The CDR3 runs 15 residues. V was trimmed by 0 bases and J by 5 bases, leaving 11 bases between them.